The rows below give T cell receptor beta chains drawn from one sample of a study of blood T cells in healthy people across ages. One entry per CDR3 protein results from TCRdb running MiXCR on the 5' RACE reads. The repertoire holds over 1,200,000 distinct CDR3 sequences, with approximately 60% as singletons. Specimen: blood. These receptors were obtained from a man younger than 30 in good health. Both conserved end residues are part of each CDR3. The order of the fields is J gene, V gene, clone size, D gene, CDR3 protein, CDR3 DNA. The D gene is left open where the match is weak. A row's size may be missing; if present it is once, few, many or a size class.

J gene: TRBJ1-2; V gene: TRBV21-1; clone size: few; D gene: NA; CDR3 protein: CASSKSDGNYGYTF; CDR3 DNA: TGTGCCAGCAGCAAAAGCGACGGAAACTATGGCTACACCTTC
J gene: TRBJ1-1; V gene: TRBV25-1; clone size: NA; D gene: TRBD1; CDR3 protein: CASSGGQGGFF; CDR3 DNA: TGTGCCAGCAGTGGGGGACAGGGAGGTTTCTTT
J gene: TRBJ2-2; V gene: TRBV11-1; clone size: NA; D gene: NA; CDR3 protein: CASSFWGAPAGELFF; CDR3 DNA: TGTGCCAGCAGCTTCTGGGGGGCGCCAGCCGGGGAGCTGTTTTTT
J gene: TRBJ1-2; V gene: TRBV18; clone size: NA; D gene: TRBD1; CDR3 protein: CASSPPEGANGGYTF; CDR3 DNA: TGTGCCAGCTCACCACCGGAGGGGGCCAACGGTGGCTACACCTTC
J gene: TRBJ2-3; V gene: TRBV4-1; clone size: NA; D gene: NA; CDR3 protein: CASRNGASDTQYF; CDR3 DNA: TGCGCCAGCCGGAACGGGGCATCAGATACGCAGTATTTT
J gene: TRBJ2-2; V gene: TRBV15; clone size: NA; D gene: TRBD2; CDR3 protein: CATGRGAGELFF; CDR3 DNA: TGTGCCACCGGGCGGGGGGCCGGGGAGCTGTTTTTT
J gene: TRBJ2-4; V gene: TRBV5-6; clone size: NA; D gene: TRBD1; CDR3 protein: CASSPGTATNIQYF; CDR3 DNA: TGTGCCAGCAGCCCCGGGACAGCGACGAACATTCAGTACTTC
J gene: TRBJ1-2; V gene: TRBV29-1; clone size: NA; D gene: TRBD1; CDR3 protein: CSVAKQGPYGYTF; CDR3 DNA: TGCAGCGTCGCAAAACAGGGGCCCTATGGCTACACCTTC
J gene: TRBJ1-1; V gene: TRBV12-3/TRBV12-4; clone size: few; D gene: NA; CDR3 protein: CASSSILTEAFF; CDR3 DNA: TGTGCCAGCAGCAGTATTCTTACTGAAGCTTTCTTT
J gene: TRBJ2-5; V gene: TRBV13; clone size: few; D gene: TRBD1; CDR3 protein: CASSSRDRAYQETQYF; CDR3 DNA: TGTGCCAGCAGCTCCCGGGACAGGGCTTACCAAGAGACCCAGTACTTC
J gene: TRBJ1-2; V gene: TRBV5-1; clone size: NA; D gene: NA; CDR3 protein: CASSLGRDRYGYTF; CDR3 DNA: TGCGCCAGCAGCTTGGGACGGGACCGGTATGGCTACACCTTC
J gene: TRBJ2-3; V gene: TRBV24-1; clone size: NA; D gene: NA; CDR3 protein: CATSDPGASTDTQYF; CDR3 DNA: TGTGCCACCAGTGATCCAGGAGCTAGCACAGATACGCAGTATTTT
J gene: TRBJ2-7; V gene: TRBV4-3; clone size: NA; D gene: TRBD1; CDR3 protein: CASSQLDRASYEQYF; CDR3 DNA: TGCGCCAGCAGCCAATTGGACAGGGCCTCCTACGAGCAGTACTTC
J gene: TRBJ2-3; V gene: TRBV27; clone size: NA; D gene: TRBD2; CDR3 protein: CASSPLAGFSTDTQYF; CDR3 DNA: TGTGCCAGCAGTCCGCTAGCGGGATTCTCAACAGATACGCAGTATTTT
J gene: TRBJ2-7; V gene: TRBV29-1; clone size: NA; D gene: NA; CDR3 protein: CSAQVTGRYEQYF; CDR3 DNA: TGCAGCGCCCAAGTCACTGGACGATACGAGCAGTACTTC
J gene: TRBJ2-5; V gene: TRBV7-9; clone size: NA; D gene: NA; CDR3 protein: CASSSGFWAQRETQYF; CDR3 DNA: TGTGCCAGCAGCTCAGGTTTTTGGGCTCAAAGGGAGACCCAGTACTTC
J gene: TRBJ2-2; V gene: TRBV21-1; clone size: NA; D gene: NA; CDR3 protein: CASSERKGLAGGQMWTGELFF; CDR3 DNA: TGTGCCAGCAGCGAAAGGAAAGGGCTAGCGGGGGGGCAGATGTGGACCGGGGAGCTGTTTTTT
J gene: TRBJ2-7; V gene: TRBV6-1; clone size: NA; D gene: TRBD1; CDR3 protein: CASEGQGVYEQYF; CDR3 DNA: TGTGCCAGCGAGGGACAGGGGGTCTACGAGCAGTACTTC
J gene: TRBJ1-5; V gene: TRBV7-2; clone size: NA; D gene: NA; CDR3 protein: CASSKRGDFNSNQPQHF; CDR3 DNA: TGTGCCAGCAGCAAGCGCGGTGACTTTAATAGCAATCAGCCCCAGCATTTT
J gene: TRBJ2-3; V gene: TRBV20-1; clone size: NA; D gene: NA; CDR3 protein: CSASVLFGDTQYF; CDR3 DNA: TGCAGTGCTAGTGTCCTGTTCGGGGATACGCAGTATTTT
J gene: TRBJ1-2; V gene: TRBV20-1; clone size: NA; D gene: TRBD1; CDR3 protein: CSARIPTGGHGYTF; CDR3 DNA: TGCAGTGCTAGAATTCCAACAGGGGGCCATGGCTACACCTTC
J gene: TRBJ2-7; V gene: TRBV28; clone size: few; D gene: NA; CDR3 protein: CASSWSNSYEQYF; CDR3 DNA: TGTGCCAGCAGTTGGTCAAACTCGTACGAGCAGTACTTC
J gene: TRBJ2-1; V gene: TRBV20-1; clone size: NA; D gene: NA; CDR3 protein: CSAASTIPQEQFF; CDR3 DNA: TGCAGTGCTGCCTCGACTATACCTCAAGAGCAGTTCTTC
J gene: TRBJ2-7; V gene: TRBV29-1; clone size: NA; D gene: NA; CDR3 protein: CSVGRLQGSYEQYF; CDR3 DNA: TGCAGCGTCGGGCGGTTACAGGGATCCTACGAGCAGTACTTC
J gene: TRBJ2-6; V gene: TRBV2; clone size: NA; D gene: NA; CDR3 protein: CASSMGANVLTF; CDR3 DNA: TGTGCCAGCAGTATGGGGGCCAACGTCCTGACTTTC
J gene: TRBJ1-2; V gene: TRBV20-1; clone size: NA; D gene: NA; CDR3 protein: CSASHLRGREGYTF; CDR3 DNA: TGCAGTGCTAGTCACCTTAGGGGAAGGGAAGGCTACACCTTC
J gene: TRBJ1-4; V gene: TRBV27; clone size: NA; D gene: NA; CDR3 protein: CASSPSGTASRGKLFF; CDR3 DNA: TGTGCCAGCAGCCCCTCAGGGACTGCCTCTAGGGGAAAACTGTTTTTT
J gene: TRBJ2-3; V gene: TRBV10-3; clone size: few; D gene: NA; CDR3 protein: CAVAPASSTDTQYF; CDR3 DNA: TGTGCCGTGGCGCCGGCCTCTAGCACAGATACGCAGTATTTT
J gene: TRBJ1-1; V gene: TRBV6-6; clone size: NA; D gene: NA; CDR3 protein: CASTLGPTHFF; CDR3 DNA: TGTGCCAGCACCTTGGGGCCAACTCATTTCTTT
J gene: TRBJ2-2; V gene: TRBV30; clone size: NA; D gene: NA; CDR3 protein: CAWSIRGLAGELFF; CDR3 DNA: TGTGCCTGGAGTATCCGGGGACTGGCCGGGGAGCTGTTTTTT
J gene: TRBJ2-1; V gene: TRBV4-1; clone size: NA; D gene: TRBD1; CDR3 protein: CASSQHPGQDYNEQFF; CDR3 DNA: TGCGCCAGCAGCCAACATCCGGGACAGGACTACAATGAGCAGTTCTTC
J gene: TRBJ2-1; V gene: TRBV19; clone size: NA; D gene: TRBD2; CDR3 protein: CASSSSAGGPREQFF; CDR3 DNA: TGTGCCAGTAGTAGCTCCGCGGGAGGGCCACGTGAGCAGTTCTTC